A single sample is the source of the 20 T cell receptor beta chains below, sequenced in a study of CD8+ T cells in alopecia areata. In each case, RNA was isolated and then reverse transcribed into cDNA as the sequencing template. Measured with immunoSEQ multiplex PCR; TCRdb has only the in-frame clones, and not every one. The repertoire holds approximately 180,000 clones, with over 55% as singletons. The material was CD4+ T cells sorted from blood, obtained at week 0. These receptors originate from a human donor with alopecia areata.

The J gene is TRBJ2-3, the V gene TRBV27; TRBD2 is a possible D gene (6 bases). The germline V gene has CDR1 MNHEY and CDR2 SMNVEV (reference sequence). V shed 5 bases and J shed 2 bases, with 17 bases lying between them. This CDR3 region has 16 residues. CDR3 in amino acids: CASSPNGGRATDTQYF. In DNA, the CDR3 is TGTGCCAGCAGTCCCAACGGGGGACGAGCCACAGATACGCAGTATTTT.

This sequence joins TRBV9 and TRBJ1-2; no clear D gene. Germline V gene data show CDR1 as SGDLS and CDR2 as YYNGEE. This CDR3 region has 13 residues. With 0 bases removed from V and 2 bases from J, the gap between germline ends came to 5 bases. This chain's CDR3 is CASSVDQNYGYTF. DNA of the CDR3: TGTGCCAGCAGCGTAGACCAGAACTATGGCTACACCTTC. Based on the CDR3 plus reference TRBV9 and TRBJ1-2, the full variable domain is DSGVTQTPKHLITATGQRVTLRCSPRSGDLSVYWYQQSLDQGLQFLIQYYNGEERAKGNILERFSAQQFPDLHSELNLSSLELGDSALYFCASSVDQNYGYTFGSGTRLTVV.

J is TRBJ2-5 and V is TRBV27; maybe TRBD2 (7 bases). V lost 5 bases and J 5 bases, leaving 15 bases between the germline ends. The CDR3 runs to 14 residues. Germline values: CDR1 MNHEY, CDR2 SMNVEV (reference sequence). CDR3: CASSLAGAGETQYF. The CDR3 coding sequence is TGTGCCAGCAGTCTGGCGGGGGCCGGGGAGACCCAGTACTTC.

The rearrangement joins TRBV29-1 to TRBJ1-1, with TRBD1 as a possible D gene (6 bases). V lost 2 bases to trimming and J lost 7 bases, with 14 bases between them. CDR3 size: 13 residues. The germline gives CDR1 SQVTM, CDR2 ANQGSEA. The CDR3 DNA reads TGCAGCGTTGAACCCCTAACAGGGAGTGAAGCTTTCTTT. Its protein product is CSVEPLTGSEAFF.

V is TRBV5-6 and J is TRBJ1-2, with D unclear. Between the trimmed V and J ends, which lost 1 base and 3 bases, there was a span of 10 bases. The CDR3 consists of 14 residues. CDR1 and CDR2 from the germline V gene are SGHDT and YYEEEE. The CDR3 protein is CASSLSPGDYGYTF. For the CDR3, the DNA is TGTGCCAGCAGCTTGTCTCCGGGTGACTATGGCTACACCTTC.

This chain links TRBV4-3 with TRBJ2-3, with a weak D call TRBD2 (7 bases). The CDR3 totals 16 residues. The V and J ends lost 0 bases and 2 bases respectively, with 12 bases between them. Germline CDR1 is LGHNA and CDR2 is YSLEER. In nucleotides, the CDR3 is TGCGCCAGCAGCCAAGATGTGGGGGGGCACACAGATACGCAGTATTTT. This gives the protein CASSQDVGGHTDTQYF.

This clone was counted between two and nine times. V usage is TRBV29-1 and J usage is TRBJ2-3; D ambiguous. V lost 4 bases and J lost 2, with 7 bases in between. Germline lookup yields CDR1 SQVTM and CDR2 ANQGSEA. The CDR3 runs to 12 residues. This CDR3 is CSVVWDTDTQYF. CDR3 coding DNA: TGCAGCGTTGTTTGGGACACAGATACGCAGTATTTT.

The V call is TRBV19, the J call TRBJ2-3, with D tentatively TRBD2 (5 bases). Looked up from germline, CDR1 is LNHDA and CDR2 is SQIVND (reference sequence). The V and J ends lost 6 bases and 6 bases respectively, with 13 bases between them. This CDR3 is 13 amino acids long. The CDR3 coding sequence is TGTGCCAGTAGGCTGGACTCGGAGGATACGCAGTATTTT. Amino acids: CASRLDSEDTQYF.

V gene TRBV5-1 combines with J gene TRBJ1-1, with 8 bases lining up with TRBD1. J gave up 0 bases and V 4 bases, and 5 bases lay outside the gene matches. CDR1 SGHRS and CDR2 YFSETQ come from the germline V gene. CDR3 size: 15 residues. The CDR3 nucleotides are TGCGCCAGCAGCACCGGGACAGGCATGAACACTGAAGCTTTCTTT. This codes for CASSTGTGMNTEAFF.

This clone has just a few counts. J is TRBJ2-5 and V is TRBV9, with TRBD1 matching over 7 bases. This CDR3 has 15 residues. V was clipped by 3 bases and J by 1 base; unmatched bases: 6. The V gene's germline CDR1 is SGDLS and CDR2 YYNGEE. The CDR3 loop is CASSARQGPQETQYF. The CDR3 DNA reads as TGTGCCAGCAGCGCCCGACAGGGCCCCCAAGAGACCCAGTACTTC.

V usage is TRBV30 and J usage is TRBJ1-2; D is possibly TRBD1 (6 bases). Trimming removed 2 bases at V and 7 bases at J, with 17 bases between. The CDR3 spans 14 residues. From germline, CDR1 is GTSNPN and CDR2 SVGIG (reference sequence). This CDR3 reads CAWSKGGAALGYTF. CDR3 in DNA: TGTGCCTGGAGTAAGGGGGGCGCTGCCCTTGGCTACACCTTC.

The chain joins TRBV5-1 to TRBJ2-1; D assignment may be TRBD1 or TRBD2 (5 bases each). Trimming cost V 4 bases and J 10 bases, with 24 bases left between them. Germline CDR1 is SGHRS and CDR2 is YFSETQ. The CDR3 length is 16 residues. Here the CDR3 DNA reads TGCGCCAGCAGCGGACCCAAGGGACGCGGCTGGGAAGAGCAGTTCTTC. Its translation: CASSGPKGRGWEEQFF. The whole variable domain, filled in from reference TRBV5-1 and TRBJ2-1, reads KAGVTQTPRYLIKTRGQQVTLSCSPISGHRSVSWYQQTPGQGLQFLFEYFSETQRNKGNFPGRFSGRQFSNSRSEMNVSTLELGDSALYLCASSGPKGRGWEEQFFGPGTRLTVL.

The rearrangement uses TRBV7-8 and TRBJ2-5; a weak D match, TRBD2 (5 bases). Gene TRBJ2-7 matches the end of the DNA better, so the J call may be wrong. Looked up from germline, CDR1 is SGHVS and CDR2 is FQNEAQ. The CDR3 has 13 amino acids. The CDR3 loop is CASSLAGVDEQYF. The CDR3, as DNA: TGTGCCAGCAGCTTAGCCGGGGTTGACGAGCAGTACTTC.

J is TRBJ2-7 and V is TRBV9, with no clear D. The V gene's germline CDR1 is SGDLS and CDR2 YYNGEE. V lost 0 bases and J 6 bases, leaving 7 bases between the germline ends. CDR3 length: 12 amino acids. CDR3 DNA: TGTGCCAGCAGCGTAGACGGTGGCGAGCAGTACTTC. As protein: CASSVDGGEQYF.

The rearrangement joins TRBV18 to TRBJ1-6; D gene uncertain. The CDR3 consists of 12 residues. V lost 0 bases and J lost 7, with 1 base in between. Germline assignment: CDR1 KGHSH and CDR2 LQKENI. The CDR3: CASSPPNSPLHF. Here the CDR3 DNA reads TGTGCCAGCTCACCACCGAATTCACCCCTCCACTTT.

The genes are TRBV30 and TRBJ1-2; TRBD1 is a possible D gene (5 bases). Germline lookup yields CDR1 GTSNPN and CDR2 SVGIG (reference sequence). This CDR3 has 15 residues. The ends were cut back, 2 bases at V and 2 bases at J, with 15 bases in the middle. The CDR3 loop reads CAWSIPGRRNYGYTF. CDR3 in DNA: TGTGCCTGGAGTATACCGGGACGGAGGAACTATGGCTACACCTTC.

This chain uses TRBV30 with TRBJ1-4, with D maybe TRBD1 (6 bases). This CDR3 has 13 residues. Germline loops: CDR1 GTSNPN, CDR2 SVGIG (reference sequence). V was clipped by 0 bases and J by 8 bases, with 10 bases between them. The DNA of the CDR3 is TGTGCCTGGAGTGTACGCAGGGGAGAAAAACTGTTTTTT. Residues: CAWSVRRGEKLFF.

This clone was observed once. The J gene is TRBJ2-7, the V gene TRBV5-4; TRBD2 matches 10 bases. CDR1 is SGHNT and CDR2 is YYREEE in the germline V gene (reference sequence). J gave up 4 bases and V 2 bases, and 9 bases lay outside the gene matches. The CDR3 spans 16 residues. The CDR3 loop reads CASSFQAGLAVYEQYF. The CDR3 DNA sequence: TGTGCCAGCAGCTTTCAGGCCGGACTAGCGGTTTACGAGCAGTACTTC.

V gene TRBV29-1 combines with J gene TRBJ2-7, with TRBD1 matching 8 bases. Trimming removed 5 bases from V and 3 bases from J; junction bases left unmatched: 0. In germline, CDR1 is SQVTM, CDR2 ANQGSEA. CDR3 length: 11 residues. The CDR3 DNA reads as TGCAGCGTTACAGGGGGCTACGAGCAGTACTTC. It yields the protein CSVTGGYEQYF.

This clone occurred once. The chain couples TRBV29-1 to TRBJ2-4; unclear D gene. CDR1 and CDR2 from the germline V gene are SQVTM and ANQGSEA. This CDR3 region has 15 residues. The V end was cut by 6 bases, the J end by 0 bases, with 15 bases between. The CDR3 DNA is TGCAGCGTGGGCCCCTTTGGAGTAGCCAAAAACATTCAGTACTTC. Its translation is CSVGPFGVAKNIQYF.